Described below is a single TCR beta chain sequence and its context. V shed 0 bases and J shed 3 bases, with 6 bases lying between them. This CDR3 region has 13 residues. Germline V gene lookup returns CDR1 LGHDT and CDR2 YNNKEL (reference sequence). This sample was included in a study of control samples from healthy donors and cancer patients. Repertoires were generated with immunoSEQ multiplex PCR, while TCRdb's copy carries only in-frame clones and drops some. Of 150,000 to 200,000 clones listed, over 90% are singletons. The sequencing input was blood. The rearrangement links TRBV3-1 (or the pseudogene TRBV3-2) to TRBJ2-7; D unclear. The clonotype originates from a young woman in good health. The CDR3 DNA follows: TGTGCCAGCAGCCAAGACTCAGTCTACGAGCAGTACTTC. This translates into CASSQDSVYEQYF.